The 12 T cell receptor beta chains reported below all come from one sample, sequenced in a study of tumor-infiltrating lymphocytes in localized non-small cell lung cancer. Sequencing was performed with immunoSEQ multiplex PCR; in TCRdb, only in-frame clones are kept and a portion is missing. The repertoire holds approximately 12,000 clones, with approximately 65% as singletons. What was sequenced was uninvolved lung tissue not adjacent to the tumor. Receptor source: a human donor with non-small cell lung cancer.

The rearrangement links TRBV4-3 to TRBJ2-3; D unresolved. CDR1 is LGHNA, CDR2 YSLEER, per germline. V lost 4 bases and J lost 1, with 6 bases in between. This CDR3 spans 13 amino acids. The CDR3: CASSPRGTDTQYF. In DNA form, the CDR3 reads TGCGCCAGCAGCCCCCGGGGCACAGATACGCAGTATTTT.

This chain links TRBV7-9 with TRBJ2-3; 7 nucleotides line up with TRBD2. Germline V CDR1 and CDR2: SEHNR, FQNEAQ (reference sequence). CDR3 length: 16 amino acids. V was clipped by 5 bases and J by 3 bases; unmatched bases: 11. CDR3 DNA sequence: TGTGCCAGCAGCCCATATTCCGGGACTATAACAGATACGCAGTATTTT. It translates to CASSPYSGTITDTQYF.

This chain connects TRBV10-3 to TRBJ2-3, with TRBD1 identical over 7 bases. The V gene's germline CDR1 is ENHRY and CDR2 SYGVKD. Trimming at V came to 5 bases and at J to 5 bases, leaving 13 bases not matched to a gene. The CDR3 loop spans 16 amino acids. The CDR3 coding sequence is TGTGCCATCAGTTTGGCCGGAGAGGGGGCTGGAGATACGCAGTATTTT. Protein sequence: CAISLAGEGAGDTQYF.

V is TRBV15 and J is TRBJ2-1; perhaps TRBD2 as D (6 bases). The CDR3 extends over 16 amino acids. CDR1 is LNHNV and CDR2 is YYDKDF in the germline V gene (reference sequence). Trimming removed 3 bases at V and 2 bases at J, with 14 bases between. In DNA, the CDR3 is TGTGCCACCAGCAGCCCCGCTTCTAGCGCCTACAATGAGCAGTTCTTC. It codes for CATSSPASSAYNEQFF.

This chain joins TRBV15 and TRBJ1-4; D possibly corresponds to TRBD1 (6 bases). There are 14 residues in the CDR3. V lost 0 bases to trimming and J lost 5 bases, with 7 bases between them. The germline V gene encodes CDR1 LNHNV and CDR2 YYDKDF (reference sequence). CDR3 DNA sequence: TGTGCCACCAGCAGAGAGGGGGCCAATGAAAAACTGTTTTTT. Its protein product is CATSREGANEKLFF.

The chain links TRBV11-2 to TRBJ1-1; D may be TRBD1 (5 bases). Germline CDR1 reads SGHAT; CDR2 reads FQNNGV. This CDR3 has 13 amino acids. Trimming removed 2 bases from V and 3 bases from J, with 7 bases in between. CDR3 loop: CASSLMTDTEAFF. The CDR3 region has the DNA TGTGCCAGCAGCTTAATGACAGACACTGAAGCTTTCTTT. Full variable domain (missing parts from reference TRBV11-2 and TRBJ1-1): EAGVAQSPRYKIIEKRQSVAFWCNPISGHATLYWYQQILGQGPKLLIQFQNNGVVDDSQLPKDRFSAERLKGVDSTLKIQPAKLEDSAVYLCASSLMTDTEAFFGQGTRLTVV.

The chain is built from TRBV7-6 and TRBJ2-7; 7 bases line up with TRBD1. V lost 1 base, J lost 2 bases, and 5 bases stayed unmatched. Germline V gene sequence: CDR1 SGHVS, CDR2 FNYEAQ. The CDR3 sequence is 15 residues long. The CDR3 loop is CASSLGPGTAYEQYF. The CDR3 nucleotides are TGTGCCAGCAGCTTAGGTCCCGGGACAGCCTACGAGCAGTACTTC. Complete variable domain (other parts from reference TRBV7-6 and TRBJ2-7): GAGVSQSPRYKVTKRGQDVALRCDPISGHVSLYWYRQALGQGPEFLTYFNYEAQQDKSGLPNDRFSAERPEGSISTLTIQRTEQRDSAMYRCASSLGPGTAYEQYFGPGTRLTVT.

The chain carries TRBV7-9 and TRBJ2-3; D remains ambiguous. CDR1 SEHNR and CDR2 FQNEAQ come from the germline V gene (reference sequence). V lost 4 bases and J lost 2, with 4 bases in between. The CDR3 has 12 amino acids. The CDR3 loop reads CASSSITDTQYF. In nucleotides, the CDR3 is TGTGCCAGCAGCTCAATCACAGATACGCAGTATTTT.

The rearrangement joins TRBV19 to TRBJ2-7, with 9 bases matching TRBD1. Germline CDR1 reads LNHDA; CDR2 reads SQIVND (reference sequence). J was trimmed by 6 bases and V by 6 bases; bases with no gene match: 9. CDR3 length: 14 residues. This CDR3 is CASSVGQGLGEQYF. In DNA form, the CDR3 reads TGTGCCAGTAGCGTGGGACAGGGCCTCGGCGAGCAGTACTTC.

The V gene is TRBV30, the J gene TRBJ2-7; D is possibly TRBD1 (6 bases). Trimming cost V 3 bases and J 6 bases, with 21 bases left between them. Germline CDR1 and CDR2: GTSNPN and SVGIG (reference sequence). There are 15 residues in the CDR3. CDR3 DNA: TGTGCCTGGAGGCTAGCCGGGACACAGGTTGTCGAGCAGTACTTC. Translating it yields CAWRLAGTQVVEQYF.

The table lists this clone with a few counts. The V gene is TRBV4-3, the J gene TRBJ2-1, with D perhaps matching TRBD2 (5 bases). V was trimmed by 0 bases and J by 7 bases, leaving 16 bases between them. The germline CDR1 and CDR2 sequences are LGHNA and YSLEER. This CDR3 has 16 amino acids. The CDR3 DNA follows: TGCGCCAGCAGCCAAGATGTGGATGGACTCCAAAATGAGCAGTTCTTC. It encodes CASSQDVDGLQNEQFF.

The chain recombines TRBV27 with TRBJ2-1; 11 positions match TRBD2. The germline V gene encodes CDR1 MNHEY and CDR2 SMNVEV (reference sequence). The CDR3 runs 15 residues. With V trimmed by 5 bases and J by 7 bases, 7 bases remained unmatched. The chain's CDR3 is CASSVSGRGVNEQFF. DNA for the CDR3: TGTGCCAGCAGTGTTAGCGGGAGGGGTGTTAATGAGCAGTTCTTC.